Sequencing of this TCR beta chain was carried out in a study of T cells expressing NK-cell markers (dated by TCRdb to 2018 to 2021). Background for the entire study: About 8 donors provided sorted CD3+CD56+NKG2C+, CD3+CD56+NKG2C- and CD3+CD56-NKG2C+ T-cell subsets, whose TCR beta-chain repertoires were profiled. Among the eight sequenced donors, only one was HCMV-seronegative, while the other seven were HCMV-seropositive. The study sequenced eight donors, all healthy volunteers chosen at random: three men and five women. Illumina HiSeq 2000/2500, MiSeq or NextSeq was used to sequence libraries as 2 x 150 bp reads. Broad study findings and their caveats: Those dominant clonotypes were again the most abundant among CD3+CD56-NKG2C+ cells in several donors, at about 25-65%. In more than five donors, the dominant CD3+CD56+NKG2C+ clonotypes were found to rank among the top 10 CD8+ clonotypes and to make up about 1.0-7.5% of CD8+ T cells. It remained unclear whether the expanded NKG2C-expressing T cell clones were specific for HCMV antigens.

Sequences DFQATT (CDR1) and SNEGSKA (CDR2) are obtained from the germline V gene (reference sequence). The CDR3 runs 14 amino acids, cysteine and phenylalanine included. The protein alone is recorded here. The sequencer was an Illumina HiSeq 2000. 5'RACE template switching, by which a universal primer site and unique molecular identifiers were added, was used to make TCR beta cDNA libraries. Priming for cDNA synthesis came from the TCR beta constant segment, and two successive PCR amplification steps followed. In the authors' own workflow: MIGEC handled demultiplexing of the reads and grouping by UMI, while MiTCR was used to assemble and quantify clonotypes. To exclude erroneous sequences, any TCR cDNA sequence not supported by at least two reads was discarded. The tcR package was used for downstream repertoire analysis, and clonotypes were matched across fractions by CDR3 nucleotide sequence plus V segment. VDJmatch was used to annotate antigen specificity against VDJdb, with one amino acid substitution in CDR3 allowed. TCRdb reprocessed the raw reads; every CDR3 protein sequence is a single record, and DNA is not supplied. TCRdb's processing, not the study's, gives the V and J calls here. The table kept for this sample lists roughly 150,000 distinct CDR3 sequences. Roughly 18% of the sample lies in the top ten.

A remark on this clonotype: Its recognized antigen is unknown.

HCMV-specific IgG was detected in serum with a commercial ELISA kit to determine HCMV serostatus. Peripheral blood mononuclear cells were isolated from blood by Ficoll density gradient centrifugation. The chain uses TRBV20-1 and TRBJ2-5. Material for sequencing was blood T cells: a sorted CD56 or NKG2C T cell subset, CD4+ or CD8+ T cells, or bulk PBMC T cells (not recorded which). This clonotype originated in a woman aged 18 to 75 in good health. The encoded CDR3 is CSARGPTIQETQYF.